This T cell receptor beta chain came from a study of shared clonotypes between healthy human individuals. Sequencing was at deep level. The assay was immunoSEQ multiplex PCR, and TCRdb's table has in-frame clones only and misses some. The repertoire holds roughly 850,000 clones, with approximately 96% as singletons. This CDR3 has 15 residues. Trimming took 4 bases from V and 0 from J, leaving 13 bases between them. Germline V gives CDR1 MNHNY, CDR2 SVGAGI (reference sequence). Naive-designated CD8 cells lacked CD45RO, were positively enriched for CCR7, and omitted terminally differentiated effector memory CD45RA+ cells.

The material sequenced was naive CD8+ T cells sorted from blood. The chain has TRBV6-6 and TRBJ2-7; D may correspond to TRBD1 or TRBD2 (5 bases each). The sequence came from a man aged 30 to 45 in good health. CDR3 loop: CASSSRDLLSYEQYF. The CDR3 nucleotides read TGTGCCAGCAGTTCTCGGGACCTCCTCTCCTACGAGCAGTACTTC.